The rows below give T cell receptor beta chains drawn from one sample of a study of shared clonotypes between healthy human individuals. Using immunoSEQ multiplex PCR, the repertoire was profiled, and TCRdb retains in-frame clones only, with some absent. The profile covers about 2.1 million clones, with roughly 93% appearing a single time and 1.5% to 2% taken by the ten largest. The source material was naive CD8+ T cells from PBMCs. The receptors were gathered from a man younger than 30 in good health. Some clones in this sample may be carry-over from other donors' samples. Each CDR3 is given with its conserved first and last residue. The D gene is left open where the match is weak. Only some rows state a clone size, as once, few, many or a class for expanded clones.

TRBJ1-2,-,13,once,TRBV27,TGTGCCAGCAGTCCCAGGGGTCCCTATGGCTACACCTTC,CASSPRGPYGYTF
TRBJ2-1,-,16,-,TRBV7-6,TGTGCCAGCAGCTCCATCGGGACCGACACGTACAATGAGCAGTTCTTC,CASSSIGTDTYNEQFF
TRBJ1-5,-,14,few,TRBV6-4,TGTGCCAGCAGTGCACGGTATAGCAATCAGCCCCAGCATTTT,CASSARYSNQPQHF
TRBJ2-2,TRBD2,17,-,TRBV29-1,TGCAGCGTTGTTACCCGACGACTAGCGGGTGTGGCCGGGGAGCTGTTTTTT,CSVVTRRLAGVAGELFF
TRBJ2-1,-,16,-,TRBV6-1,TGTGCCAGCAGTGAATTACGGGGACGTTCAGACAATGAGCAGTTCTTC,CASSELRGRSDNEQFF
TRBJ2-1,-,13,-,TRBV9,TGTGCCAGCAGCGTATGGCCATACAATGAGCAGTTCTTC,CASSVWPYNEQFF
TRBJ2-7,-,13,-,TRBV7-9,TGTGCCAGCAGGGACAGCACCTCCTACGAGCAGTACTTC,CASRDSTSYEQYF
TRBJ2-7,-,15,-,TRBV30,TGTGCCTGGAGCGGGGACTTTACGAGGTCCTACGAGCAGTACTTC,CAWSGDFTRSYEQYF
TRBJ1-1,-,14,once,TRBV27,TGTGCCAGCAGCCCGACTCGGATGAACACTGAAGCTTTCTTT,CASSPTRMNTEAFF
TRBJ2-7,-,13,-,TRBV19,TGTGCCAGTAGTAACCGGGGCTCCTACGAGCAGTACTTC,CASSNRGSYEQYF
TRBJ2-1,TRBD2,16,-,TRBV7-6,TGTGCCAGCAGCTTAGATCCTAGCGGAGCAAACAATGAGCAGTTCTTC,CASSLDPSGANNEQFF
TRBJ2-7,-,14,-,TRBV30,TGTGCCTGGAGTGCGGACAGCCTCTCCTACGAGCAGTACTTC,CAWSADSLSYEQYF
TRBJ2-7,-,16,-,TRBV7-9,TGTGCCAGCAGCTTAGTTTCACAGTTATACTCCTACGAGCAGTACTTC,CASSLVSQLYSYEQYF
TRBJ2-2,-,16,-,TRBV27,TGTGCCAGCAGTTTATCATCGGGAACCAGCACCGGGGAGCTGTTTTTT,CASSLSSGTSTGELFF
TRBJ2-1,-,11,-,TRBV5-1,TGCGCCAGCAGCCGTGTCAGTGAGCAGTTCTTC,CASSRVSEQFF
TRBJ1-2,-,15,-,TRBV27,TGTGCCAGCAGTTTATTGCCAGGGGCCAACTATGGCTACACCTTC,CASSLLPGANYGYTF
TRBJ2-4,-,13,-,TRBV19,TGTGCCAGTAGGGGGGACCGACAGTCCATTCAGTACTTC,CASRGDRQSIQYF
TRBJ2-2,TRBD2,16,once,TRBV6-4,TGTGCCAGCAGTGTCCTAGCGGGAGCAGGCACCGGGGAGCTGTTTTTT,CASSVLAGAGTGELFF
TRBJ1-1,-,14,-,TRBV19,TGTGCCAGTAGTATCTGGGGCACTGGCACTGAAGCTTTCTTT,CASSIWGTGTEAFF
TRBJ2-1,-,12,-,TRBV4-2,TGTGCCAGCAGCGGAGGAGGCCGCCGAAAGTTCTTC,CASSGGGRRKFF
TRBJ2-2,TRBD1,16,-,TRBV23-1,TGCGCCAGCAGTCAATTGGGACAGGTTAACACCGGGGAGCTGTTTTTT,CASSQLGQVNTGELFF
TRBJ1-1,TRBD1,14,-,TRBV5-6,TGTGCCAGCAGCTTCCCGGACAGGGCCACTGAAGCTTTCTTT,CASSFPDRATEAFF
TRBJ2-5,-,13,-,TRBV6-5,TGTGCCAGCAGTTATTCGGACCGGGAGACCCAGTACTTC,CASSYSDRETQYF
TRBJ2-1,TRBD2,12,-,TRBV27,TGTGCCAGCAGTCCGAGGGAGGGCGGGCAGTTCTTC,CASSPREGGQFF
TRBJ2-7,-,16,-,TRBV21-1,TGTGCCAGCAGCCCCCACCAGGCAGGGGTAGTTTACGAGCAGTACTTC,CASSPHQAGVVYEQYF
TRBJ1-1,-,15,once,TRBV6-5,TGTGCCAGCAGTTACTCGAGTGGGTCGAGCACTGAAGCTTTCTTT,CASSYSSGSSTEAFF
TRBJ2-1,-,14,-,TRBV27,TGTGCCAGCAGTTTGGCTTCCAACTACAATGAGCAGTTCTTC,CASSLASNYNEQFF
TRBJ2-2,-,11,once,TRBV29-1,TGCAGCGTTGAATTCGCCGGGGAGCTGTTTTTT,CSVEFAGELFF
TRBJ2-7,TRBD2,15,once,TRBV9,TGTGCCAGCAGCCTGGATCGGGGGGGCTCCTACGAGCAGTACTTC,CASSLDRGGSYEQYF
TRBJ1-5,-,13,-,TRBV19,TGTGCCAGTAGTATGAGAGTGGGTCAGCCCCAGCATTTT,CASSMRVGQPQHF
TRBJ2-3,-,15,-,TRBV7-9,TGTGCCAGCAGCCCACAGGGAATGGGCACAGATACGCAGTATTTT,CASSPQGMGTDTQYF
TRBJ2-3,-,11,-,TRBV28,TGTGCCAGCAGTTATTCCCTTGCGCAGTATTTT,CASSYSLAQYF
TRBJ2-1,-,15,-,TRBV5-1,TGCGCCAGCAGCTTGAGTTTCGGGGTTTACAATGAGCAGTTCTTC,CASSLSFGVYNEQFF
TRBJ2-2,-,16,-,TRBV7-9,TGTGCCAGCAGCGCCCGCCCGTCAGGGGACACCGGGGAGCTGTTTTTT,CASSARPSGDTGELFF
TRBJ1-1,-,14,few,TRBV6-6,TGTGCCAGCAGTTACCCGGTGGAGGGCACTGAAGCTTTCTTT,CASSYPVEGTEAFF
TRBJ2-1,-,16,-,TRBV13,TGTGCCAGCAGCTTAAGAGCTTATAGCTCCTACAATGAGCAGTTCTTC,CASSLRAYSSYNEQFF
TRBJ2-5,-,15,-,TRBV5-4,TGTGCCAGCAGCTTTAGGCAGGGGATCTTGGAGACCCAGTACTTC,CASSFRQGILETQYF
TRBJ2-3,-,14,-,TRBV27,TGTGCCAGCAGTTTAGGGTATAGCACAGATACGCAGTATTTT,CASSLGYSTDTQYF
TRBJ1-2,TRBD1,14,-,TRBV11-2,TGTGCCAGCAGCTCCGGGACAGGGGTCTATGGCTACACCTTC,CASSSGTGVYGYTF
TRBJ2-7,TRBD1,16,-,TRBV11-2,TGTGCCAGCAGCTTCGCTCTCACAGGGGGGTTGGACGAGCAGTACTTC,CASSFALTGGLDEQYF
TRBJ2-3,-,15,-,TRBV4-1,TGCGCCAGCAGCGTGACGGGGTCTAGCACAGATACGCAGTATTTT,CASSVTGSSTDTQYF
TRBJ1-1,-,14,-,TRBV10-3,TGTGCCATCAGTGGCCCCACAGAGCGCACTGAAGCTTTCTTT,CAISGPTERTEAFF
TRBJ1-5,-,13,-,TRBV14,TGTGCCAGCAGCCAGGGACGGGGGAGGCCCCAGCATTTT,CASSQGRGRPQHF
TRBJ1-1,-,15,few,TRBV14,TGTGCCAGCAGCCAAGAGGGGACTCCGAACACTGAAGCTTTCTTT,CASSQEGTPNTEAFF
TRBJ2-7,TRBD1,13,-,TRBV14,TGTGCCAGCAGCCAATACAGGGGCCACGAGCAGTACTTC,CASSQYRGHEQYF
TRBJ2-7,-,14,-,TRBV7-9,TGTGCCAGCAGCTTCCCCCGACAGGCGGACGAGCAGTACTTC,CASSFPRQADEQYF
TRBJ2-7,-,15,-,TRBV18,TGTGCCAGCTCACCACCGGGCGGCAGCTCCTACGAGCAGTACTTC,CASSPPGGSSYEQYF
TRBJ1-1,-,12,-,TRBV29-1,TGCAGCGTTGAAACGGATTACACTGAAGCTTTCTTT,CSVETDYTEAFF
TRBJ2-3,-,15,-,TRBV7-3,TGTGCCAGCAGCTTTCTCGGGACTAGCACAGATACGCAGTATTTT,CASSFLGTSTDTQYF
TRBJ2-7,-,15,-,TRBV4-3,TGCGCCAGCAGCCCGACGTGGGCGGGCCGATACGAGCAGTACTTC,CASSPTWAGRYEQYF
TRBJ2-7,-,13,-,TRBV9,TGTGCCAGCAGCTCCCGGGACCACTACGAGCAGTACTTC,CASSSRDHYEQYF
TRBJ1-3,TRBD1,19,-,TRBV15,TGTGCCACCAGCGGAACCTCGGGACAGGGGCTACACTCTGGAAACACCATATATTTT,CATSGTSGQGLHSGNTIYF
TRBJ1-4,TRBD1,14,-,TRBV27,TGTGCCAGCAGCGAAAGGACAGGGCATGAAAAACTGTTTTTT,CASSERTGHEKLFF